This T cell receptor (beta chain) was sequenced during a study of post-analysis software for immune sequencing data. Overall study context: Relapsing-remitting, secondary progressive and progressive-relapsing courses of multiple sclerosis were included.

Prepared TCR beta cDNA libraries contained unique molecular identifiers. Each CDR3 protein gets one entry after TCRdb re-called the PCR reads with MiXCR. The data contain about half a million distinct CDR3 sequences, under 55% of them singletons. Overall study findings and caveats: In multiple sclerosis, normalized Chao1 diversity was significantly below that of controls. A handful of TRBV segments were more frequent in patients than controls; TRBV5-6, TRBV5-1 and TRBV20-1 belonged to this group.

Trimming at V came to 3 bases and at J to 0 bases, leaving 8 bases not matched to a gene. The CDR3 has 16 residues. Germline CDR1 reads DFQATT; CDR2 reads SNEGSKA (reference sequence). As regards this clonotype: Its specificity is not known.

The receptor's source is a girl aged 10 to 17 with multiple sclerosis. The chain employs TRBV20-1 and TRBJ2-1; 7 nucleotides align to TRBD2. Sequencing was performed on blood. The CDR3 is CSARHSAGISYNEQFF. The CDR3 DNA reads TGCAGTGCTAGGCATTCAGCGGGGATCTCCTACAATGAGCAGTTCTTC.